This T cell receptor beta chain appears in the sequencing data of a study of T-cell memory formation after mild COVID-19. In the study overall: There were largely donor-specific TCR clusters. Study-level results: Some responding clones appeared in pre-infection memory, suggesting cross-reactive memory joined. Second-wave clones peaking on day 37 lacked confirmed SARS-CoV-2 specificity.

About this clonotype: No antigen is known for it.

CDR1 and CDR2 from the germline V gene are DFQATT and SNEGSKA (reference sequence). Trimming removed 0 bases from V and 0 bases from J, with 15 bases in between. The CDR3 is made up of 17 amino acids. TCR alpha and TCR beta cDNA libraries carrying sample barcodes and UMIs were produced by 5'RACE using constant-segment primers. TCRdb used MiXCR to reprocess the 5' RACE reads, holding one entry per CDR3 protein. The sample includes 70,000 to 95,000 distinct CDR3 sequences, about 13% of them seen just once. The rearrangement joins TRBV20-1 to TRBJ1-3; D gene ambiguous. Sequencing used PBMCs or a T cell subset sorted from them (not recorded which). This receptor was taken from a man aged 18 to 30 who had mild COVID-19 (a few samples of this study predate the infection). Cell type and time point are not known. The DNA of the CDR3 is TGCAGTGCTAGAGACCCGAAAAACTTTCGCTCTGGAAACACCATATATTTT. This encodes CSARDPKNFRSGNTIYF.